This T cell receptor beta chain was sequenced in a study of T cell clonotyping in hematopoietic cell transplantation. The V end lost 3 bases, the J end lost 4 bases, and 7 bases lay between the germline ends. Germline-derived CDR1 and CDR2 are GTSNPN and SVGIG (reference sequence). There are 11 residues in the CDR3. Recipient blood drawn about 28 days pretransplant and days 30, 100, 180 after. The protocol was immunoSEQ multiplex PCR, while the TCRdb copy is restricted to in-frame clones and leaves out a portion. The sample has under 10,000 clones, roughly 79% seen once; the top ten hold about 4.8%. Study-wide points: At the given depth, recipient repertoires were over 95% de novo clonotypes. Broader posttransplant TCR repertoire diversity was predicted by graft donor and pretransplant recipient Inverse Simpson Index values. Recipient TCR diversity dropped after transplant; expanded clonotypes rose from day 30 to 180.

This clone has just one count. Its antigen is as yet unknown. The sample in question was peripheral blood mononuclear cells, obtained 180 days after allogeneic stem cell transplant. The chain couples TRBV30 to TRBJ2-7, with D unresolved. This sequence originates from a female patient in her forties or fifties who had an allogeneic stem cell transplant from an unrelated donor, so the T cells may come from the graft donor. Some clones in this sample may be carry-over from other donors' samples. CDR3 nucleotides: TGTGCCTGGAGAATCGAGTACGAGCAGTACTTC. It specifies CAWRIEYEQYF.